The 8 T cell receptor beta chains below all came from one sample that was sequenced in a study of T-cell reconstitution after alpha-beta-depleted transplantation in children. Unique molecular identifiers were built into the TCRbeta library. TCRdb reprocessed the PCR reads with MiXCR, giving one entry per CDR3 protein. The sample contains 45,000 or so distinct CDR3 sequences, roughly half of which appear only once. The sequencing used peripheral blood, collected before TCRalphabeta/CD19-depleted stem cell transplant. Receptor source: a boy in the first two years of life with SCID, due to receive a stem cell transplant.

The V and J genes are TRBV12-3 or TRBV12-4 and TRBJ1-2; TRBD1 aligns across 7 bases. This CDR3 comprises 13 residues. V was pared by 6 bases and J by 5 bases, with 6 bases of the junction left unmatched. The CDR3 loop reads CASRMGTVYGYTF. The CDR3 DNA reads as TGTGCCAGCAGAATGGGGACAGTATATGGCTACACCTTC.

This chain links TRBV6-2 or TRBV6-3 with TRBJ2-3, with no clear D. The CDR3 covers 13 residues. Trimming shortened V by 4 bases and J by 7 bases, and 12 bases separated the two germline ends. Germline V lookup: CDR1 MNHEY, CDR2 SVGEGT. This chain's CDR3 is CASSFLGGNTQYF. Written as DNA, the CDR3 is TGTGCCAGCAGTTTTCTGGGTGGAAATACGCAGTATTTT.

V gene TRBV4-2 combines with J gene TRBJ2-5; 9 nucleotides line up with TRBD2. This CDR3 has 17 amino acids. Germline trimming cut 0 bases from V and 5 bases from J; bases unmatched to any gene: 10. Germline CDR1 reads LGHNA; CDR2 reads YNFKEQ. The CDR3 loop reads CASSQEAGGTSFETQYF. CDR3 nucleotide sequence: TGTGCCAGCAGCCAAGAGGCGGGGGGGACTAGCTTTGAGACCCAGTACTTC.

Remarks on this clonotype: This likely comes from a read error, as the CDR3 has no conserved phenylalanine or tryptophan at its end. The CDR3 protein is CSARDPRGSYNSSLHL. CDR3 bases: TGCAGTGCTAGAGATCCTCGGGGTTCCTATAATTCATCCCTCCACTTG. This rearrangement joins TRBV20-1 to TRBJ1-6; D uncertain. Germline CDR1 DFQATT, CDR2 SNEGSKA (reference sequence). This CDR3 has 16 amino acids.

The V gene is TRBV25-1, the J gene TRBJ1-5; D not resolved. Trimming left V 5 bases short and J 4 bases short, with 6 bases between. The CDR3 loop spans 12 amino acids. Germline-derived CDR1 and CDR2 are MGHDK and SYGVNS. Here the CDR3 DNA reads TGTGCCAGCAGTATGGGGAATCAGCCCCAGCATTTT. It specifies CASSMGNQPQHF.

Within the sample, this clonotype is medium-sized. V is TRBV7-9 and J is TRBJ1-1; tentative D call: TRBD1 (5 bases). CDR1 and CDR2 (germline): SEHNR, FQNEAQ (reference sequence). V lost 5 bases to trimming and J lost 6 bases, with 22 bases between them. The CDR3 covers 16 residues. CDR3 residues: CASSPVRDRLSAEAFF. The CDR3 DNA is TGTGCCAGCAGCCCCGTCAGGGACCGACTCTCCGCTGAAGCTTTCTTT.

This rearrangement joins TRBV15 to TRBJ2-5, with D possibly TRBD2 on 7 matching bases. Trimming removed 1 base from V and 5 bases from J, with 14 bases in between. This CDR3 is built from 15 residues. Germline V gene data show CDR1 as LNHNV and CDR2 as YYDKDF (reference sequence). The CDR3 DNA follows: TGTGCCACCAGCAGAGCGACGGGGGGCGTGGAGACCCAGTACTTC. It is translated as CATSRATGGVETQYF.

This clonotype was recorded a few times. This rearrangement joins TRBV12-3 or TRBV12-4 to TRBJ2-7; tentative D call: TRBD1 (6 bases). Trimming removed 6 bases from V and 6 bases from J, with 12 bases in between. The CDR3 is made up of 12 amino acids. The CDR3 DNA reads TGTGCCAGCAGCCGGACAGAATTCGAGCAGTACTTC. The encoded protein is CASSRTEFEQYF.